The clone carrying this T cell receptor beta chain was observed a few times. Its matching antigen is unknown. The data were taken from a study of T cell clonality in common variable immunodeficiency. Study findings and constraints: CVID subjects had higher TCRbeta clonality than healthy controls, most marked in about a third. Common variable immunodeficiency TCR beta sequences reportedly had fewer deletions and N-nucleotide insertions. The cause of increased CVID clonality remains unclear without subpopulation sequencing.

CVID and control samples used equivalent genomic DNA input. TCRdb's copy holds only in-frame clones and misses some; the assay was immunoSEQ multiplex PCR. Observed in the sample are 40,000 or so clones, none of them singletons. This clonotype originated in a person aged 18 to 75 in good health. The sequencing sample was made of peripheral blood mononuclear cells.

The covered CDR3 bases are TGCGCCAGCAGCCTGACAGTCGTGAACACTGAA. This encodes CASSLTVVNTE. The whole CDR3 sequence is CASSLTVVNTEAFF. This chain uses TRBV5-1 with TRBJ1-1, with a weak D call TRBD1 (5 bases). Read coverage stops 3 residues before the CDR3 terminus; the germline J gene supplies the remainder. The CDR3 consists of 14 residues. Trimming shortened V by 4 bases and J by 0 bases, and 10 bases separated the two germline ends. Per germline, CDR1 SGHRS and CDR2 YFSETQ.